Below are 32 T cell receptor beta chains sequenced from a single sample in a study of OX40 agonist ivuxolimab in advanced cancers. Library creation used the immunoSEQ multiplex PCR assay. As stored in TCRdb, this immuneACCESS dataset retains in-frame rearrangements with V and J assigned. A fraction of the clones does not appear; measured against another copy, unresolved V genes explain less than half of the discrepancy, and the remainder lacks a known reason. The sample data list some 69,000 clones, and about 93% of these were observed just once. The biggest ten clones account for roughly 0.5% of the sample. Source: CD4+ or CD8+ T cells sorted from blood, taken in a trial of the OX40 agonist ivuxolimab. These receptors were obtained from an adult with an advanced solid tumor such as melanoma, head and neck, liver or kidney cancer.

This clone was recorded only once. The V and J genes are TRBV28 and TRBJ2-7, with D perhaps assigned TRBD1 or TRBD2 (5 bases each). Per the germline V gene, CDR1 is MDHEN and CDR2 is SYDVKM. V was clipped by 4 bases and J by 3 bases, with 13 bases between them. The CDR3 has 14 residues. The DNA for the CDR3 is TGTGCCAGCAGTTCTGGGACCCTATACTACGAGCAGTACTTC. Its translation is CASSSGTLYYEQYF.

This clone was counted between two and nine times. V and J are TRBV10-1 and TRBJ2-7; 8 nucleotides agree with TRBD2. The CDR3 has 13 residues. V shed 0 bases and J 10 bases; nucleotides not matched to a gene: 5. Germline V gene sequence: CDR1 WNHNN, CDR2 SYGVQD (reference sequence). The CDR3 here is CASSESTREGQYF. In DNA, the CDR3 is TGCGCCAGCAGTGAGTCGACCCGGGAGGGCCAGTACTTC.

V is TRBV29-1 and J is TRBJ2-1; D is undetermined. The CDR3 sequence is 12 residues long. Trimming took 5 bases from V and 6 from J, leaving 11 bases between them. CDR1 is SQVTM, CDR2 ANQGSEA, per germline. CDR3 DNA: TGCAGCGTTCATTCTGGCTTCAATGAGCAGTTCTTC. Residues: CSVHSGFNEQFF.

The chain uses TRBV28 and TRBJ2-1; the D gene is possibly TRBD2 (6 bases). Trimming cost V 1 base and J 8 bases, with 18 bases left between them. This CDR3 comprises 16 residues. CDR1 and CDR2 from the germline V gene are MDHEN and SYDVKM. The CDR3 sequence: CASSLYSGPSEDEQFF. The CDR3 nucleotides read TGTGCCAGCAGTTTATATAGCGGACCGAGCGAAGATGAGCAGTTCTTC.

The V gene is TRBV18, the J gene TRBJ1-5; 7 bases fit TRBD1. The J segment lost 3 bases and the V segment lost 3 bases, leaving 5 bases of the junction unmatched. Looked up from germline, CDR1 is KGHSH and CDR2 is LQKENI. The CDR3 spans 15 residues. The CDR3 DNA reads TGTGCCAGCTCACCGGAGGACAGGCACAATCAGCCCCAGCATTTT. Its translation: CASSPEDRHNQPQHF.

The rearrangement joins TRBV10-3 to TRBJ2-3; no clear D gene. The length of the CDR3 is 11 residues. Trimming cost V 3 bases and J 8 bases, with 6 bases left between them. From germline, CDR1 is ENHRY and CDR2 SYGVKD. CDR3 coding DNA: TGTGCCATCAGTGAAAGTAGTACGCAGTATTTT. It yields the protein CAISESSTQYF.

This chain uses TRBV6-5 with TRBJ1-5; D remains ambiguous. The CDR3 is 14 residues long. Looked up from germline, CDR1 is MNHEY and CDR2 is SVGAGI. Trimming stripped 7 bases from V and 2 bases from J, with 12 bases between. The CDR3 nucleotides read TGTGCCAGCATTACCGACGGGCGCAATCAGCCCCAGCATTTT. Its protein product is CASITDGRNQPQHF.

The chain is built from TRBV28 and TRBJ2-6, with unresolved D. V lost 8 bases, J lost 0 bases, and 23 bases lay in between. CDR1 is MDHEN, CDR2 SYDVKM, per germline. This CDR3 is built from 19 residues. The chain's CDR3 is CASFQGHRPTYSGANVLTF. Here the CDR3 DNA reads TGTGCCAGCTTTCAAGGTCACAGACCGACCTACTCTGGGGCCAACGTCCTGACTTTC.

The V gene is TRBV28, the J gene TRBJ2-5, with D perhaps TRBD1 (6 bases). From germline, CDR1 is MDHEN and CDR2 SYDVKM. The V and J ends lost 6 bases and 6 bases respectively, with 17 bases between them. CDR3 length equals 14 residues. The CDR3 DNA reads as TGTGCCAGCAGGGCACAGGGAGAGGGAAAGACCCAGTACTTC. Protein sequence: CASRAQGEGKTQYF.

The rearrangement joins TRBV6-4 to TRBJ2-5; D not resolved. The V gene lost 6 bases and the J gene lost 3 bases, with 8 bases spanning the gap. Germline V gene data show CDR1 as MRHNA and CDR2 as SNTAGT. This CDR3 is 12 amino acids long. CDR3 loop: CASRWREETQYF. DNA for the CDR3: TGTGCCAGCAGATGGCGCGAAGAGACCCAGTACTTC.

A single count supports this clone. The rearrangement joins TRBV12-5 to TRBJ2-3; D call uncertain. V was trimmed by 4 bases and J by 0 bases, leaving 5 bases between them. The CDR3 is 13 residues long. The germline V gene encodes CDR1 LGHNT and CDR2 FRNRAP. The CDR3 DNA reads TGTGCTAGTGGTTATAGCAGCACAGATACGCAGTATTTT. Protein sequence: CASGYSSTDTQYF.

This clone was seen a few times. The chain links TRBV30 to TRBJ2-7; tentative D call: TRBD1 (5 bases). This CDR3 region has 12 residues. V shed 3 bases and J shed 0 bases, with 6 bases lying between them. The germline V gene has CDR1 GTSNPN and CDR2 SVGIG (reference sequence). CDR3 coding DNA: TGTGCCTGGAGGACAGTCTCCTACGAGCAGTACTTC. It is translated as CAWRTVSYEQYF.

The chain uses TRBV9 and TRBJ2-2; no clear D. The CDR3 extends over 14 amino acids. V dropped 0 bases and J dropped 3 bases, with 6 bases sitting between them. Germline V CDR1 and CDR2: SGDLS, YYNGEE. CDR3 sequence: CASSVESHTGELFF. CDR3 in DNA: TGTGCCAGCAGCGTAGAGTCCCACACCGGGGAGCTGTTTTTT.

The rearrangement uses TRBV19 and TRBJ2-2; D unresolved. There are 17 residues in the CDR3. Looked up from germline, CDR1 is LNHDA and CDR2 is SQIVND (reference sequence). Trimming took 5 bases from V and 3 from J, leaving 19 bases between them. CDR3 residues: CASSPLTGGGDTGELFF. The CDR3 region has the DNA TGTGCCAGTAGTCCCTTAACGGGCGGTGGTGACACCGGGGAGCTGTTTTTT.

This chain links TRBV9 with TRBJ2-2; 7 bases fit TRBD2. Germline CDR1 SGDLS, CDR2 YYNGEE. The CDR3 length is 15 residues. The ends lost 0 bases at V and 5 bases at J; junction bases unmatched: 4. The chain's CDR3 is CASSVVGSGTGELFF. CDR3 DNA: TGTGCCAGCAGCGTAGTGGGTAGCGGGACCGGGGAGCTGTTTTTT.

V gene TRBV10-3 combines with J gene TRBJ2-5; D possibly uses TRBD1 or TRBD2 (5 bases each). V lost 2 bases to trimming and J lost 5 bases, with 12 bases between them. Germline CDR1 reads ENHRY; CDR2 reads SYGVKD. The CDR3 contains 14 residues. The CDR3 DNA is TGTGCCATCAGTGAGCCGGGGCTCGGGGAGACCCAGTACTTC. This gives the protein CAISEPGLGETQYF.

The V gene is TRBV30, the J gene TRBJ1-1; unclear D gene. CDR3 size: 12 residues. CDR1 and CDR2 from the germline V gene are GTSNPN and SVGIG (reference sequence). The V end lost 1 base, the J end lost 3 bases, and 6 bases lay between the germline ends. For the CDR3, the DNA is TGTGCCTGGAGTGATCTGGACACTGAAGCTTTCTTT. This gives the protein CAWSDLDTEAFF.

This chain joins TRBV30 and TRBJ2-2; D possibly corresponds to TRBD2 (5 bases). The germline gives CDR1 GTSNPN, CDR2 SVGIG (reference sequence). The CDR3 is 14 residues long. Deletions cut 4 bases from V and 2 bases from J, with 11 bases between. CDR3 amino acids: CAWTLAANTGELFF. CDR3 nucleotides: TGTGCCTGGACTCTAGCTGCAAACACCGGGGAGCTGTTTTTT.

This chain links TRBV19 with TRBJ2-7, with 10 bases lining up with TRBD2. In germline, CDR1 is LNHDA, CDR2 SQIVND (reference sequence). The CDR3 is 16 amino acids. Trimming at V came to 4 bases and at J to 2 bases, leaving 8 bases not matched to a gene. In nucleotides, the CDR3 is TGTGCCAGTAGTAATCCTAGCGGGAGTACCCCCTACGAGCAGTACTTC. Amino acids: CASSNPSGSTPYEQYF.

The chain links TRBV28 to TRBJ2-1; TRBD2 matches 7 bases. Germline V gene data show CDR1 as MDHEN and CDR2 as SYDVKM. The junction had 12 bases not matched to a gene; V was cut back by 4 bases and J by 6 bases. The length of the CDR3 is 16 residues. The chain's CDR3 is CASSSTRTRGGNEQFF. The CDR3 bases are TGTGCCAGCAGTTCAACCCGGACTAGGGGTGGCAATGAGCAGTTCTTC.

This chain connects TRBV7-3 to TRBJ2-1; 7 bases match TRBD2. V shed 2 bases and J 7 bases; nucleotides not matched to a gene: 5. CDR3 size: 14 residues. From germline, CDR1 is SGHTA and CDR2 FQGTGA. The CDR3 reads CASSLGTTNNEQFF. The DNA for the CDR3 is TGTGCCAGCAGCTTAGGGACTACCAATAATGAGCAGTTCTTC.

This clone was picked up one time. This CDR3 is CASSIASGRANYEQYF. Written as DNA, the CDR3 is TGTGCCAGTAGTATAGCTAGCGGGAGGGCCAACTACGAGCAGTACTTC. The rearrangement uses TRBV19 and TRBJ2-5; TRBD2 matches at 12 bases. The J call is doubtful: the DNA matches TRBJ2-7 better. The CDR3 runs to 16 residues. CDR1 and CDR2 from the germline V gene are LNHDA and SQIVND (reference sequence).

J is TRBJ2-2 and V is TRBV10-3; D is ambiguous. The CDR3 is 11 residues long. CDR1 ENHRY and CDR2 SYGVKD come from the germline V gene. V lost 6 bases to trimming and J lost 5 bases, with 4 bases between them. The CDR3 DNA reads TGTGCCATCAGCGGTACCGGGGAGCTGTTTTTT. Its translation: CAISGTGELFF.

The chain couples TRBV20-1 to TRBJ2-1; D is ambiguous. The CDR3 is 10 amino acids. The ends were cut back, 2 bases at V and 6 bases at J, with 2 bases in the middle. Germline CDR1 is DFQATT and CDR2 is SNEGSKA (reference sequence). The CDR3 coding sequence is TGCAGTGCTAGAACCAATGAGCAGTTCTTC. Its protein is CSARTNEQFF.

This chain links TRBV4-3 with TRBJ1-4; D remains ambiguous. This CDR3 is 13 amino acids long. Trimming took 0 bases from V and 8 from J, leaving 7 bases between them. In germline, CDR1 is LGHNA, CDR2 YSLEER. CDR3 amino acids: CASSQDLGEKLFF. The CDR3 region has the DNA TGCGCCAGCAGCCAAGATCTGGGGGAAAAACTGTTTTTT.

The chain has TRBV5-6 and TRBJ1-3, with 7 positions matching TRBD1. Germline CDR1 reads SGHDT; CDR2 reads YYEEEE. The CDR3 has 14 residues. V lost 2 bases and J lost 4; bases outside the gene matches: 3. CDR3 DNA: TGTGCCAGCAGCTTCCGACAGGGAGGAAACACCATATATTTT. Translated, it gives CASSFRQGGNTIYF.

V is TRBV7-2 and J is TRBJ2-7; D might be TRBD2 (5 bases). CDR3 length equals 15 residues. Germline CDR1 and CDR2: SGHTA and FQGNSA. Trimming left V 0 bases short and J 5 bases short, with 14 bases between. The CDR3 region is CASSLARVTLHEQYF. CDR3 DNA: TGTGCCAGCAGCTTAGCGCGGGTAACTCTCCACGAGCAGTACTTC.

The V and J genes are TRBV1 and TRBJ2-7. TRBV1 has pseudogene status. The CDR3 is 12 residues long. CDR3 sequence: CTSSDRGTPFCF. In DNA form, the CDR3 reads TGCACCAGCAGCGACCGGGGGACACCCTTTTGCTTC.

The rearrangement uses TRBV28 and TRBJ2-7; no definite D call. CDR1 is MDHEN and CDR2 is SYDVKM in the germline V gene. Between the trimmed V and J ends, which lost 2 bases and 2 bases, there was a span of 16 bases. This CDR3 has 16 residues. The CDR3 loop reads CASSLQVRAGTYEQYF. CDR3 coding DNA: TGTGCCAGCAGTTTACAGGTACGGGCAGGAACCTACGAGCAGTACTTC.

This chain connects TRBV14 to TRBJ2-1; 11 bases agree with TRBD2. This CDR3 region has 17 residues. The germline gives CDR1 SGHDN, CDR2 FVKESK. V shed 5 bases and J 3 bases; nucleotides not matched to a gene: 9. CDR3 sequence reads: CASSSFTGTSGYNEQFF. DNA for the CDR3: TGTGCCAGCAGCTCTTTCACCGGGACTAGCGGCTACAATGAGCAGTTCTTC.

The V gene is TRBV13, the J gene TRBJ2-1; 8 bases are a match to TRBD2. CDR3 length equals 13 residues. Looked up from germline, CDR1 is PRHDT and CDR2 is FYEKMQ (reference sequence). The ends lost 4 bases at V and 9 bases at J; junction bases unmatched: 5. The CDR3 DNA reads TGTGCCAGCAGCTCCCTTAGCGGGATTGAGCAGTTCTTC. It specifies CASSSLSGIEQFF.

The chain uses TRBV9 and TRBJ1-2; 7 positions match TRBD1. Per the germline V gene, CDR1 is SGDLS and CDR2 is YYNGEE. The CDR3 contains 15 residues. V was pared by 5 bases and J by 2 bases, with 9 bases of the junction left unmatched. In DNA, the CDR3 is TGTGCCAGCAGTGTCGTGGGACAGCAGAACTATGGCTACACCTTC. This gives the protein CASSVVGQQNYGYTF. Based on the CDR3 plus reference TRBV9 and TRBJ1-2, the full variable domain is DSGVTQTPKHLITATGQRVTLRCSPRSGDLSVYWYQQSLDQGLQFLIQYYNGEERAKGNILERFSAQQFPDLHSELNLSSLELGDSALYFCASSVVGQQNYGYTFGSGTRLTVV.